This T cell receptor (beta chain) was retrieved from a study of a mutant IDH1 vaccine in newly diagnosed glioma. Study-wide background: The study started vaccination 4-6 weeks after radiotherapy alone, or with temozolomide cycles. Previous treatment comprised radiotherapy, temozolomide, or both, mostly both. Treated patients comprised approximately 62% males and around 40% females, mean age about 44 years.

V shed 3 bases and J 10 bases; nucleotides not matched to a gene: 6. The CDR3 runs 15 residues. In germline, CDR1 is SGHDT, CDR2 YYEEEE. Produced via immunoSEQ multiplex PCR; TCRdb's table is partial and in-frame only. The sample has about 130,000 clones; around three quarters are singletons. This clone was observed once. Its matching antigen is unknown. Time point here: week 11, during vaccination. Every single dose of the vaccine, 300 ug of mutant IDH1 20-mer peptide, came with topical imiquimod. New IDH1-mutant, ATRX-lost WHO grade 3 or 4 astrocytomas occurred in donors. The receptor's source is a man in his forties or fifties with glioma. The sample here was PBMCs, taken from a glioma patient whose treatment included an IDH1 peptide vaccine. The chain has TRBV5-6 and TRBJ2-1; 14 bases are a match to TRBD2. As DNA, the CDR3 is TGTGCCAGCAGCTCCCGACTAGCGGGAGGGCGAGAGCAGTTCTTC. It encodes CASSSRLAGGREQFF.